The 18 T cell receptor beta chains below were found in one sample sequenced in a study of cytomegalovirus exposure and HLA in healthy donors. Researchers ran the PCR with 60 Vbeta and 13 Jbeta primers. Sequenced by immunoSEQ multiplex PCR; TCRdb stores in-frame clones only, minus some. Among 150,000 to 200,000 clones listed, roughly 79% were seen once. Sequencing used PBMCs. The receptors come from a woman aged 50 to 65 in good health and CMV-seropositive.

The genes are TRBV19 and TRBJ1-4; 7 nucleotides match TRBD1. There are 15 residues in the CDR3. With 4 bases clipped from V and 4 bases from J, the junction kept 6 bases outside the gene matches. Per the germline V gene, CDR1 is LNHDA and CDR2 is SQIVND (reference sequence). The CDR3 DNA reads TGTGCCAGTAGTAGGGGGGACAGCCATAATGAAAAACTGTTTTTT. This codes for CASSRGDSHNEKLFF.

This chain links TRBV7-9 with TRBJ2-7; 7 nucleotides agree with TRBD1. The CDR3 sequence is 14 residues long. Trimming at V came to 3 bases and at J to 3 bases, leaving 5 bases not matched to a gene. The germline CDR1 and CDR2 sequences are SEHNR and FQNEAQ (reference sequence). As DNA, the CDR3 is TGTGCCAGCAGCTTTTCGGACAGGATCTACGAGCAGTACTTC. This codes for CASSFSDRIYEQYF.

J is TRBJ2-3 and V is TRBV28; 7 bases align to TRBD1. Germline CDR1 MDHEN, CDR2 SYDVKM. The CDR3 runs 14 residues. J lost 6 bases, V lost 5 bases, and 8 bases had no gene match. CDR3 amino acids: CASSVPGQHDTQYF. CDR3 DNA sequence: TGTGCCAGCAGTGTCCCGGGACAGCACGATACGCAGTATTTT.

The rearrangement joins TRBV29-1 to TRBJ1-3; 9 bases are shared with TRBD1. The DNA end is more similar to TRBJ2-2, so the J call may be wrong. Looked up from germline, CDR1 is SQVTM and CDR2 is ANQGSEA. The CDR3 spans 15 residues. DNA of the CDR3: TGCAGCTTCCAGCCCCGGACAGGGGTAACCGGGGAGCTGTTTTTT. Translating gives CSFQPRTGVTGELFF.

This clone is a singleton in its sample. This chain connects TRBV30 to TRBJ1-2, with 7 bases identical to TRBD1. The junction had 6 bases not matched to a gene; V was cut back by 0 bases and J by 8 bases. Germline-derived CDR1 and CDR2 are GTSNPN and SVGIG (reference sequence). The CDR3 sequence is 13 residues long. CDR3 nucleotides: TGTGCCTGGAGTGTAGACAGGGCAGGAGGCTACACCTTC. Its protein is CAWSVDRAGGYTF.

The chain recombines TRBV29-1 with TRBJ1-5; D not resolved. Per the germline V gene, CDR1 is SQVTM and CDR2 is ANQGSEA. Between the trimmed V and J ends, which lost 6 bases and 2 bases, there was a span of 14 bases. CDR3 length: 14 amino acids. CDR3 amino acids: CSVSQSRGNQPQHF. Written as DNA, the CDR3 is TGCAGCGTCTCACAGAGTCGAGGCAATCAGCCCCAGCATTTT.

The CDR3 is CSVEGQRGGNEQFF. The CDR3 DNA reads as TGCAGCGTTGAAGGGCAGCGGGGCGGAAATGAGCAGTTCTTC. The chain carries TRBV29-1 and TRBJ2-1; 7 bases are a match to TRBD2. The CDR3 runs 14 residues. The V gene end was trimmed by 1 base and the J gene end by 7 bases; junction bases not matched to a gene: 7. Per the germline V gene, CDR1 is SQVTM and CDR2 is ANQGSEA.

The chain carries TRBV28 and TRBJ1-1; a possible D gene is TRBD1 (5 bases). V lost 2 bases, J lost 4 bases, and 17 bases lay in between. The CDR3 extends over 16 amino acids. CDR1 is MDHEN, CDR2 SYDVKM, per germline. The DNA of the CDR3 is TGTGCCAGCAGTTTAATACAGGCCCGATGGGGCACTGAAGCTTTCTTT. This translates into CASSLIQARWGTEAFF.

This clone came up once. The chain carries TRBV4-3 and TRBJ1-5; D perhaps matches TRBD1 (6 bases). The CDR3 loop spans 16 amino acids. Trimming removed 0 bases at V and 1 base at J, with 10 bases between. The germline V gene has CDR1 LGHNA and CDR2 YSLEER. DNA for the CDR3: TGCGCCAGCAGCCAAGATCCAGGACAGAGCAATCAGCCCCAGCATTTT. Amino acids: CASSQDPGQSNQPQHF.

The sample holds one count of this clone. In nucleotides, the CDR3 is TGTGCCAGCAGCTCGGACAGGGTGAAACTGTTTTTT. The encoded protein is CASSSDRVKLFF. The rearrangement joins TRBV28 to TRBJ1-4; TRBD1 matches 8 bases. V trimming: 6 bases; J trimming: 11 bases; junction bases outside the gene matches: 5. CDR3 size: 12 residues. CDR1 is MDHEN, CDR2 SYDVKM, per germline. Full variable domain (outside the CDR3, taken from reference TRBV28 and TRBJ1-4): DVKVTQSSRYLVKRTGEKVFLECVQDMDHENMFWYRQDPGLGLRLIYFSYDVKMKEKGDIPEGYSVSREKKERFSLILESASTNQTSMYLCASSSDRVKLFFGSGTQLSVL.

The chain employs TRBV13 and TRBJ2-3, with TRBD2 matching over 10 bases. CDR1 PRHDT and CDR2 FYEKMQ come from the germline V gene (reference sequence). J lost 6 bases, V lost 3 bases, and 3 bases had no gene match. The CDR3 is 14 amino acids. The CDR3 reads CASSFERGGDTQYF. DNA for the CDR3: TGTGCCAGCAGCTTCGAGCGGGGGGGCGATACGCAGTATTTT.

There are a few counts of this clone. V usage is TRBV6-1 and J usage is TRBJ2-7; possibly TRBD2 for D (5 bases). Trimming stripped 0 bases from V and 7 bases from J, with 13 bases between. The CDR3 is 14 residues long. The germline CDR1 and CDR2 sequences are MNHNS and SASEGT. The CDR3 bases are TGTGCCAGCAGTGAAGCCGGCCCTACTAGGGAGCAGTACTTC. Translated: CASSEAGPTREQYF.

This sequence joins TRBV10-2 and TRBJ2-7; 7 bases align to TRBD1. Trimming at V came to 4 bases and at J to 0 bases, leaving 9 bases not matched to a gene. This CDR3 is 16 amino acids long. Per germline, CDR1 WSHSY and CDR2 SAAADI. CDR3 nucleotide sequence: TGCGCCAGCAGTGTTTTAGGACAGGTCGCCTCCTACGAGCAGTACTTC. This encodes CASSVLGQVASYEQYF.

This clone was picked up one time. V usage is TRBV6-5 and J usage is TRBJ1-1, with D possibly matching TRBD1 (5 bases). The CDR3 is 14 residues long. Germline lookup yields CDR1 MNHEY and CDR2 SVGAGI. V shed 3 bases and J shed 1 base, with 9 bases lying between them. CDR3 nucleotides: TGTGCCAGCAGTTATAGCAGGGCGAACACTGAAGCTTTCTTT. This encodes CASSYSRANTEAFF.

The rearrangement links TRBV19 to TRBJ1-2; the D gene is possibly TRBD1 (6 bases). Germline V lookup: CDR1 LNHDA, CDR2 SQIVND (reference sequence). CDR3 size: 16 residues. Trimming removed 4 bases from V and 6 bases from J, with 21 bases in between. The CDR3 region is CASSTRWGGDTHGYTF. The CDR3 DNA reads as TGTGCCAGTAGTACCCGGTGGGGGGGCGATACGCATGGCTACACCTTC. Variable domain in full (rest from reference TRBV19 and TRBJ1-2): DGGITQSPKYLFRKEGQNVTLSCEQNLNHDAMYWYRQDPGQGLRLIYYSQIVNDFQKGDIAEGYSVSREKKESFPLTVTSAQKNPTAFYLCASSTRWGGDTHGYTFGSGTRLTVV.

This clone was picked up one time. V and J are TRBV13 and TRBJ2-3; D ambiguous. Germline V gene lookup returns CDR1 PRHDT and CDR2 FYEKMQ (reference sequence). V shed 7 bases and J shed 2 bases, with 7 bases lying between them. This CDR3 has 12 amino acids. CDR3 residues: CASKADTDTQYF. The CDR3 DNA reads TGTGCCAGCAAGGCGGACACAGATACGCAGTATTTT.

The chain is built from TRBV5-6 and TRBJ1-6; D not resolved. Germline V gene lookup returns CDR1 SGHDT and CDR2 YYEEEE. The V end was cut by 5 bases, the J end by 5 bases, with 5 bases between. The CDR3 covers 12 residues. The CDR3 here is CASSLNNSPLHF. CDR3 DNA: TGTGCCAGCAGTTTAAATAATTCACCCCTCCACTTT.

The CDR3 loop reads CASSSQGKNTEAFF. DNA of the CDR3: TGTGCCAGCAGCTCTCAGGGAAAAAACACTGAAGCTTTCTTT. The chain is built from TRBV7-9 and TRBJ1-1; possible D gene TRBD1, 5 bases. Germline loops: CDR1 SEHNR, CDR2 FQNEAQ (reference sequence). The V and J ends lost 4 bases and 2 bases respectively, with 11 bases between them. The CDR3 has 14 amino acids. The full variable domain, with the rest looked up from reference TRBV7-9 and TRBJ1-1, is DTGVSQNPRHKITKRGQNVTFRCDPISEHNRLYWYRQTLGQGPEFLTYFQNEAQLEKSRLLSDRFSAERPKGSFSTLEIQRTEQGDSAMYLCASSSQGKNTEAFFGQGTRLTVV.